This T cell receptor beta chain was sequenced in a study of T cells in Graves' hyperthyroidism and ophthalmopathy. Amplification of TCR beta CDR3 regions was performed using RNA transcripts as template. First-round RT-PCR with HTBI primers amplified the TCR CDR3 region. Each CDR3 protein gets one entry after TCRdb re-called the multiplex PCR reads with MiXCR. The sample has about 420,000 distinct CDR3 sequences; about 13% are singletons. Study conclusions and caveats: A median about 6.5 months before onset, the model predicted ophthalmopathy.

An absence of ophthalmopathy progression within 18 months meant stable Graves' hyperthyroidism. In its sample, this clonotype was seen many times. Antigen specificity is unknown. Losses at the gene ends were 5 bases for V and 4 bases for J; bases not matched to a gene: 8. This CDR3 contains 16 residues. Germline V CDR1 and CDR2: KGHDR, SFDVKD. Sequenced material: blood. The TCR was taken from a woman under 30 with Graves' hyperthyroidism. The rearrangement joins TRBV24-1 to TRBJ1-2; 11 nucleotides match TRBD1. The CDR3 region is CATSAPGTGGLYGYTF. CDR3 sequence (DNA): TGTGCCACCAGTGCCCCTGGGACAGGGGGACTCTATGGCTACACCTTC.